What follows describes a single T cell receptor beta chain. This sample stems from a study of PD-L1 blockade in urothelial cancer. Study-level background: Reported median T cell count for blood samples was around 140,000.

Data came from immunoSEQ multiplex PCR; TCRdb stores just in-frame clones and leaves some out. Here the sample spans around 69,000 clones, about 91% being singletons. This sample's time point: peripheral blood 6 weeks after treatment start. This CDR3 comprises 16 residues. Germline V CDR1 and CDR2: SGHTS, YDEGEE. Unmatched junction bases numbered 8, after V lost 4 bases and J lost 4 bases. The rearrangement joins TRBV5-8 to TRBJ2-3; 11 nucleotides match TRBD1. The material was PBMCs, obtained around atezolizumab (anti-PD-L1) treatment. The clonotype was recovered from a woman aged 80 or older with urothelial cancer. CDR3 sequence (DNA): TGTGCCAGCAGCCCTAGGACAGGGGGCGGTGCAGATACGCAGTATTTT. Translated, it gives CASSPRTGGGADTQYF.